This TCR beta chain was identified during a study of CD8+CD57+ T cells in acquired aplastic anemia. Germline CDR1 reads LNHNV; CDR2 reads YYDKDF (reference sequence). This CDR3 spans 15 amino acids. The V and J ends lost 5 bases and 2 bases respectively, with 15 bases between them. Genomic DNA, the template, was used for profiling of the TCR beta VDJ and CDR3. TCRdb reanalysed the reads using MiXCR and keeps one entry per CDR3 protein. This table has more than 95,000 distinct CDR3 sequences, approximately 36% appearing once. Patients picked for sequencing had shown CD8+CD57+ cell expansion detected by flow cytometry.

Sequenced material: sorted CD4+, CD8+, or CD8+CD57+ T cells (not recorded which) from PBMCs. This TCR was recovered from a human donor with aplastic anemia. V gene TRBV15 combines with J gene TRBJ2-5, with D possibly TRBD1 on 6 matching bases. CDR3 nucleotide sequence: TGTGCCACCAGCGCACCTGGACAGACGCAAGAGACCCAGTACTTC. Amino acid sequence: CATSAPGQTQETQYF.